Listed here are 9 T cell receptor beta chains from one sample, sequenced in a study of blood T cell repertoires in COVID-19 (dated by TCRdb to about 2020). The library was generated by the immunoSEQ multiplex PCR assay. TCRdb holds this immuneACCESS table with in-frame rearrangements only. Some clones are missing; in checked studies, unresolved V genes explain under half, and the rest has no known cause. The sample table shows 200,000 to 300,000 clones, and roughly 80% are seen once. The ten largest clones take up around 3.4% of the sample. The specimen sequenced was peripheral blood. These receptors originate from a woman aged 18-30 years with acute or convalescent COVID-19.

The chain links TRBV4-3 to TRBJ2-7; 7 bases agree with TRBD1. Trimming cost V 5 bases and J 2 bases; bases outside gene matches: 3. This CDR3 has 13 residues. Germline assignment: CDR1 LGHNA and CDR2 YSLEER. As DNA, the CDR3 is TGCGCCAGCAGCGCAGGGGGAACCTACGAGCAGTACTTC. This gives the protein CASSAGGTYEQYF.

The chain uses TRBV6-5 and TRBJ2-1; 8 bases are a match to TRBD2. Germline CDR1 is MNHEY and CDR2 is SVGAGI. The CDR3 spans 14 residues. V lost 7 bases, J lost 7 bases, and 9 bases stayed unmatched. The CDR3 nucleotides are TGTGCCAGCATCCCCAGCGGGAGTCGAAATGAGCAGTTCTTC. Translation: CASIPSGSRNEQFF.

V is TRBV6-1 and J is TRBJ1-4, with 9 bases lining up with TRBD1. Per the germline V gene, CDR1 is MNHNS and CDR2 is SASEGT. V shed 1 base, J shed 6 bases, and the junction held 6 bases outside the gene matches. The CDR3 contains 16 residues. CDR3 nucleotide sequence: TGTGCCAGCAGTGAAGTCAGTGGGACAGGGTATGAAAAACTGTTTTTT. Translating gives CASSEVSGTGYEKLFF.

The CDR3 reads CASSLPVSNEQYF. In DNA, the CDR3 is TGTGCCAGCAGCCTACCTGTTTCGAACGAGCAGTACTTC. This chain uses TRBV28 with TRBJ2-7; unclear D gene. The CDR3 extends over 13 amino acids. V shed 6 bases and J shed 5 bases, with 14 bases lying between them. Germline CDR1 is MDHEN and CDR2 is SYDVKM.

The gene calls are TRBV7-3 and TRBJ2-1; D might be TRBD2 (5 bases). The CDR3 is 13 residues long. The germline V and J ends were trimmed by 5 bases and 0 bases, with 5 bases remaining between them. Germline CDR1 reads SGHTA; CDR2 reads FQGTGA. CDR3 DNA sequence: TGTGCCAGCAGCACTAGCTCCTACAATGAGCAGTTCTTC. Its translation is CASSTSSYNEQFF.

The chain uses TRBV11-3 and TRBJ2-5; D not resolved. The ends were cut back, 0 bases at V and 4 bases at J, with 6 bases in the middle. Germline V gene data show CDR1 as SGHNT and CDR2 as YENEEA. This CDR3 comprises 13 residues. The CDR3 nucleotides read TGTGCCAGCAGCTTAGAAGCAGGAGAGACCCAGTACTTC. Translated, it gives CASSLEAGETQYF.

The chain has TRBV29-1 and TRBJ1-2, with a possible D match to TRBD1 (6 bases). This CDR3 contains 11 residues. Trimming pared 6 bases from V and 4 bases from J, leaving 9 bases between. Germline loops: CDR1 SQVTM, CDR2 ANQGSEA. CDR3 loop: CSVPDSYGYTF. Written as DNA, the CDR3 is TGCAGCGTCCCGGACAGCTATGGCTACACCTTC.

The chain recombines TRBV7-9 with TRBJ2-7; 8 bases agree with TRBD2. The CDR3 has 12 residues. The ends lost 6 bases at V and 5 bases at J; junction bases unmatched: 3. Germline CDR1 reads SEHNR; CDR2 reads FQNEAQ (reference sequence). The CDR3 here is CASSHGGDEQYF. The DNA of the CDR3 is TGTGCCAGCAGTCACGGGGGGGACGAGCAGTACTTC. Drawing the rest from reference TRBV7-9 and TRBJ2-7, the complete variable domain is DTGVSQNPRHKITKRGQNVTFRCDPISEHNRLYWYRQTLGQGPEFLTYFQNEAQLEKSRLLSDRFSAERPKGSFSTLEIQRTEQGDSAMYLCASSHGGDEQYFGPGTRLTVT.

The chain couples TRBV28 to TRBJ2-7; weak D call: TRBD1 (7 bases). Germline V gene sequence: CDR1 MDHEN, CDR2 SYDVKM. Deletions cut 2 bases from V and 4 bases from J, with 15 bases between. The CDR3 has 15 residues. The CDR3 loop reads CASSLMAGGWYEQYF. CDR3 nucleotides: TGTGCCAGCAGTTTAATGGCAGGGGGGTGGTACGAGCAGTACTTC.